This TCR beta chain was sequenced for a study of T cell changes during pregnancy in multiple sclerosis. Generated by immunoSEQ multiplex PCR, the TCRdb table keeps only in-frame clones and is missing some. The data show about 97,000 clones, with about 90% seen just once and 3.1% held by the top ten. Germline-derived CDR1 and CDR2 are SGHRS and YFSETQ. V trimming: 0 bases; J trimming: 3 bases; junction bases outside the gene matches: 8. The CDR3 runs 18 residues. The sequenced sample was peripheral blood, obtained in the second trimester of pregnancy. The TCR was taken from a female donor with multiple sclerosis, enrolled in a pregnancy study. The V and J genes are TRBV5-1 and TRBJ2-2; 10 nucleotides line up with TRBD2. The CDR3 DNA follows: TGCGCCAGCAGCTTGGCGGCTAGCGGGAGTCCCTACACCGGGGAGCTGTTTTTT. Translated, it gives CASSLAASGSPYTGELFF.